These 13 T cell receptor beta chains were all obtained from the same sample, sequenced in a study of CD8+CD57+ T cells in acquired aplastic anemia. By flow cytometry, patients selected for sequencing had shown an expansion of CD8+CD57+ cells. Profiling of TCR beta VDJ combinations and CDR3 sequences used genomic DNA as template. TCRdb analysed the reads with MiXCR anew, one entry per CDR3 protein. The sample holds about 200,000 distinct CDR3 sequences, 60% to 80% seen once. Sequencing was done on a sample of sorted CD4+, CD8+, or CD8+CD57+ T cells (not recorded which) from PBMCs. These receptors were obtained from a human donor with aplastic anemia.

The chain employs TRBV15 and TRBJ2-7; TRBD1 aligns across 9 bases. The germline V gene encodes CDR1 LNHNV and CDR2 YYDKDF (reference sequence). This CDR3 has 14 amino acids. V trimming: 5 bases; J trimming: 6 bases; junction bases outside the gene matches: 8. The CDR3 here is CATSDRTGVLEQYF. The CDR3 DNA reads TGTGCCACCAGCGACCGGACAGGGGTTCTCGAGCAGTACTTC. The variable domain in full, completed from reference TRBV15 and TRBJ2-7, reads DAMVIQNPRYQVTQFGKPVTLSCSQTLNHNVMYWYQQKSSQAPKLLFHYYDKDFNNEADTPDNFQSRRPNTSFCFLDIRSPGLGDTAMYLCATSDRTGVLEQYFGPGTRLTVT.

The genes are TRBV24-1 and TRBJ2-1; 10 bases align to TRBD2. Per germline, CDR1 KGHDR and CDR2 SFDVKD. The CDR3 length is 15 residues. After removal of 4 bases from V and 7 bases from J, the junction contained 6 bases not matched to a gene. CDR3 DNA sequence: TGTGCCACCAGTGAAGCTAGCGGGGGTGAAAATGAGCAGTTCTTC. It translates to CATSEASGGENEQFF.

The chain has TRBV10-3 and TRBJ2-1, with 7 bases fitting TRBD1. V lost 8 bases, J lost 12 bases, and 7 bases stayed unmatched. There are 11 residues in the CDR3. Germline CDR1 reads ENHRY; CDR2 reads SYGVKD. CDR3 loop: CAIGTGQRQFF. Written as DNA, the CDR3 is TGTGCCATCGGTACGGGACAGAGGCAGTTCTTC.

The chain uses TRBV7-9 and TRBJ2-1; weak D call: TRBD1 (5 bases). Matching the DNA end better, TRBJ2-5 makes the J call doubtful. The CDR3 is made up of 13 amino acids. Per the germline V gene, CDR1 is SEHNR and CDR2 is FQNEAQ (reference sequence). CDR3 protein: CASSVGQEETQYF. The CDR3 DNA follows: TGTGCCAGCAGCGTCGGACAAGAAGAGACCCAGTACTTC.

This clonotype turned up a few times. This CDR3 is CASSTQTLGEDTQYF. The CDR3 nucleotides are TGCGCCAGCAGCACCCAGACACTCGGGGAAGATACGCAGTATTTT. V and J are TRBV5-1 and TRBJ2-3, with D possibly being TRBD2 (5 bases). The CDR3 has 15 residues. Germline assignment: CDR1 SGHRS and CDR2 YFSETQ. Trimming left V 4 bases short and J 5 bases short, with 17 bases between.

The rearrangement joins TRBV24-1 to TRBJ1-3; D might be TRBD1 (5 bases). The CDR3 has 13 amino acids. Germline V gene data show CDR1 as KGHDR and CDR2 as SFDVKD. V lost 5 bases to trimming and J lost 2 bases, with 6 bases between them. The CDR3 bases are TGTGCCACCAGTGCAGGGACTGGAAACACCATATATTTT. Its protein product is CATSAGTGNTIYF.

V is TRBV20-1 and J is TRBJ2-5, with D unresolved. CDR1 is DFQATT, CDR2 SNEGSKA, per germline (reference sequence). The CDR3 length is 12 residues. The V gene lost 6 bases and the J gene lost 0 bases, with 8 bases spanning the gap. CDR3 sequence: CSAATDQETQYF. In DNA, the CDR3 is TGCAGTGCCGCCACAGACCAAGAGACCCAGTACTTC.

The V gene is TRBV5-1, the J gene TRBJ1-1, with D hard to call. The germline V and J ends were trimmed by 3 bases and 1 base, with 19 bases remaining between them. The V gene's germline CDR1 is SGHRS and CDR2 YFSETQ. The CDR3 totals 17 residues. Here the CDR3 DNA reads TGCGCCAGCAGCTCATCCCCAGTCAGGACCGCGAACACTGAAGCTTTCTTT. This translates into CASSSSPVRTANTEAFF. Full variable domain (rest looked up from reference TRBV5-1 and TRBJ1-1): KAGVTQTPRYLIKTRGQQVTLSCSPISGHRSVSWYQQTPGQGLQFLFEYFSETQRNKGNFPGRFSGRQFSNSRSEMNVSTLELGDSALYLCASSSSPVRTANTEAFFGQGTRLTVV.

The CDR3 DNA reads TGTGCCAGCAGCGGACTAACAGGGAGGAGTGAGACCCAGTACTTC. Protein: CASSGLTGRSETQYF. V and J are TRBV2 and TRBJ2-5; D assignment may be TRBD1 or TRBD2 (6 bases each). The CDR3 length is 15 residues. Germline V gene lookup returns CDR1 SNHLY and CDR2 FYNNEI. V shed 6 bases and J shed 5 bases, with 19 bases lying between them.

This clonotype was seen at least ten times. The chain carries TRBV11-2 and TRBJ2-5; the match to TRBD1 covers 7 bases. The germline V gene has CDR1 SGHAT and CDR2 FQNNGV. Trimming took 4 bases from V and 5 from J; bases not matched to a gene: 7. The CDR3 contains 14 residues. CDR3 protein: CASSSSGGWETQYF. In nucleotides, the CDR3 is TGTGCCAGCAGCTCATCAGGGGGTTGGGAGACCCAGTACTTC.

The chain is built from TRBV15 and TRBJ2-2, with TRBD2 matching over 8 bases. The germline gives CDR1 LNHNV, CDR2 YYDKDF (reference sequence). Trimming at V came to 5 bases and at J to 1 base, leaving 6 bases not matched to a gene. This CDR3 spans 16 amino acids. For the CDR3, the DNA is TGTGCCACCAGCGGGAGCGGGGGTTGGAACACCGGGGAGCTGTTTTTT. Its translation: CATSGSGGWNTGELFF.

The chain is built from TRBV19 and TRBJ1-5, with D possibly being TRBD1 (5 bases). The germline V gene has CDR1 LNHDA and CDR2 SQIVND (reference sequence). Trimming pared 3 bases from V and 1 base from J, leaving 13 bases between. The CDR3 sequence is 16 residues long. CDR3 nucleotides: TGTGCCAGTAGTATCTTGGGGGTTGGAAGCAATCAGCCCCAGCATTTT. Its translation is CASSILGVGSNQPQHF.

This chain links TRBV5-5 with TRBJ1-1; 7 nucleotides line up with TRBD1. CDR1 and CDR2 from the germline V gene are SGHKS and YYEKEE (reference sequence). The CDR3 is 13 amino acids. Trimming at V came to 8 bases and at J to 5 bases, leaving 9 bases not matched to a gene. CDR3 sequence: CASRRQGGTEAFF. The CDR3 bases are TGTGCCAGTAGGCGACAGGGAGGGACTGAAGCTTTCTTT.